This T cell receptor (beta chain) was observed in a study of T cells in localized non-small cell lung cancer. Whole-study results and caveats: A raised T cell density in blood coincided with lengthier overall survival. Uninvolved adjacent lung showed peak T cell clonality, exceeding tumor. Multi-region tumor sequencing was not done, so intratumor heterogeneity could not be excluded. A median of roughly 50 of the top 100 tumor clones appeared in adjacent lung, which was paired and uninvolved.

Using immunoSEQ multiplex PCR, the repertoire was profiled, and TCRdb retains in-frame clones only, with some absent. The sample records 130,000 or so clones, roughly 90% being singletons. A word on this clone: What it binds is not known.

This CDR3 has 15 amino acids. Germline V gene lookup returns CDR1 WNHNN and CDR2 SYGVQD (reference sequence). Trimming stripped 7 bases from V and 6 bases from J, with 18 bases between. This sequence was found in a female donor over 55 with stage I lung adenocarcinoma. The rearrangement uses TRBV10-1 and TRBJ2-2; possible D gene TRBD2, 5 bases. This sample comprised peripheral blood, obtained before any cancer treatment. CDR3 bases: TGCGCCAGCAAACGCGAGAACCCGAGGGCCGGGGAGCTGTTTTTT. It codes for CASKRENPRAGELFF.